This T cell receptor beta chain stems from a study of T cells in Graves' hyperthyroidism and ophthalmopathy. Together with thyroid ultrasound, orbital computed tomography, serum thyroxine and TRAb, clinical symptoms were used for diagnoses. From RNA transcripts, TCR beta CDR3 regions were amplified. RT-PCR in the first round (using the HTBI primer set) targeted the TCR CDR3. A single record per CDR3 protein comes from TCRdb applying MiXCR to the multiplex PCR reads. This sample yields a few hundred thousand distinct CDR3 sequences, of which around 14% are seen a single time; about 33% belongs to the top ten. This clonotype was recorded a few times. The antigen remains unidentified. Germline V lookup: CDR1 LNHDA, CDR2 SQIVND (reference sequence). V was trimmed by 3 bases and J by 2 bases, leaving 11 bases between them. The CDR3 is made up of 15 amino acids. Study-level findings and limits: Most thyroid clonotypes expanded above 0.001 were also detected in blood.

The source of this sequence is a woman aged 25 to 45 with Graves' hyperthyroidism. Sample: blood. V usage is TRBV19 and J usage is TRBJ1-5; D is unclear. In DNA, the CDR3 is TGTGCCAGTAGTATCGGCGGAGTCGGCAATCAGCCCCAGCATTTT. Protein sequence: CASSIGGVGNQPQHF.